This entry concerns a single T cell receptor beta chain. Its antigen is as yet unknown. CDR3 length: 15 residues. The germline CDR1 and CDR2 sequences are KGHDR and SFDVKD. Following a re-call of the 5' RACE reads, TCRdb has one entry per CDR3 protein and lacks DNA. The table for this sample gives hundreds of thousands of distinct CDR3 sequences. This sample was included in a study of T cells expressing NK-cell markers. Study context: In sorted CD3+CD56+NKG2C+, CD3+CD56+NKG2C- and CD3+CD56-NKG2C+ T cells, TCR beta repertoires were obtained. Regarding the study as a whole: The study did not resolve the HCMV specificity of expanded NKG2C+ T cell clones. Dominant NKG2C+ clonotypes in 5 or 6 donors made up roughly 1.0-7.5% of CD8+ T cells.

The chain is built from TRBV24-1 and TRBJ2-5. The receptor was isolated from a man aged 18-70 years in good health. Sequencing was done on a sample of blood T cells: a sorted CD56 or NKG2C T cell subset, CD4+ or CD8+ T cells, or bulk PBMC T cells (not recorded which). The CDR3 protein is CATSDFFRDQETQYF.